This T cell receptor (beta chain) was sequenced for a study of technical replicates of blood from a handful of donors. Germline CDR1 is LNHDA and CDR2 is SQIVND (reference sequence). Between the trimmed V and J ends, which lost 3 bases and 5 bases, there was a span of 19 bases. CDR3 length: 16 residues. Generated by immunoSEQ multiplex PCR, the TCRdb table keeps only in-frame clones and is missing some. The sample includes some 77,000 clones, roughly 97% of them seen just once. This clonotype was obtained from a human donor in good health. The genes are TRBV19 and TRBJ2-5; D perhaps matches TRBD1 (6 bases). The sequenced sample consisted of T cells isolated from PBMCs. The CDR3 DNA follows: TGTGCCAGTAGTATCCTACCAGGGACACCAAGGGAGACCCAGTACTTC. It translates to CASSILPGTPRETQYF.